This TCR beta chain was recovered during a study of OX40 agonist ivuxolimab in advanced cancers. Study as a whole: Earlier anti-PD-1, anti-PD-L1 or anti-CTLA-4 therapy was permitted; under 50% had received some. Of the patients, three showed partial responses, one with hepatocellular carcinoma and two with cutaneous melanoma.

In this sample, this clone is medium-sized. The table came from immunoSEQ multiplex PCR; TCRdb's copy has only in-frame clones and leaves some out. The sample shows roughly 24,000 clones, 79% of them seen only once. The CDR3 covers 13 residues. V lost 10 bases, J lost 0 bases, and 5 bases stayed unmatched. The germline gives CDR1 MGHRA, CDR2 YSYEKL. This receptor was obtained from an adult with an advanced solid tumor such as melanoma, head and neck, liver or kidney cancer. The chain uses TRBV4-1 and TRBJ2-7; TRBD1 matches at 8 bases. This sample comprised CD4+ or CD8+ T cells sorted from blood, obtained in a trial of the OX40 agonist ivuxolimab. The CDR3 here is CATATGDSYEQYF. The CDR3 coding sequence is TGCGCCACCGCGACAGGGGACTCCTACGAGCAGTACTTC.